Following are 8 T cell receptor beta chains from one sample sequenced in a study of T-cell memory formation after mild COVID-19. TCRdb used MiXCR to reprocess the 5' RACE reads, holding one entry per CDR3 protein. The sample yields 95,000 to 120,000 distinct CDR3 sequences, about 20% seen once. Sequenced: PBMCs or a T cell subset sorted from them (not recorded which). Source of these receptors: a young man who had mild COVID-19 (a few samples of this study predate the infection). Cell type and time point are not known.

The chain is built from TRBV29-1 and TRBJ2-3; D is undetermined. The germline gives CDR1 SQVTM, CDR2 ANQGSEA. The CDR3 is 10 amino acids. The ends were cut back, 5 bases at V and 9 bases at J, with 9 bases in the middle. In DNA form, the CDR3 reads TGCAGCGTTCTCGAGGTAACGCAGTATTTT. This translates into CSVLEVTQYF.

This clonotype was recorded at least ten times. The chain couples TRBV7-9 to TRBJ2-5; 7 bases agree with TRBD1. This CDR3 spans 15 amino acids. With V trimmed by 5 bases and J by 7 bases, 13 bases remained unmatched. Per germline, CDR1 SEHNR and CDR2 FQNEAQ (reference sequence). This CDR3 is CASSRPQGQEVTQYF. CDR3 bases: TGTGCCAGCAGCCGACCCCAAGGACAGGAGGTGACCCAGTACTTC.

This clonotype was detected only a few times. The genes are TRBV6-7 and TRBJ2-2; 9 bases agree with TRBD1. TRBV6-7 is an ORF for which the function is uncertain. The CDR3 is 15 residues long. Trimming took 5 bases from V and 5 from J; bases not matched to a gene: 6. As DNA, the CDR3 is TGTGCCAGCAGTACGACAGGGGGTATTACCGGGGAGCTGTTTTTT. Its translation is CASSTTGGITGELFF.

This clonotype was seen a handful of times. The V and J genes are TRBV29-1 and TRBJ2-5; no firm D call. Germline V gene data show CDR1 as SQVTM and CDR2 as ANQGSEA. The CDR3 loop spans 12 amino acids. With 3 bases removed from V and 0 bases from J, the gap between germline ends came to 5 bases. The CDR3 here is CSVDTNQETQYF. As DNA, the CDR3 is TGCAGCGTTGATACAAACCAAGAGACCCAGTACTTC.

The chain joins TRBV4-3 to TRBJ2-2; 7 nucleotides match TRBD1. Germline CDR1 reads LGHNA; CDR2 reads YSLEER. Unmatched junction bases numbered 7, after V lost 5 bases and J lost 4 bases. The CDR3 extends over 15 amino acids. CDR3 in DNA: TGCGCCAGCAGCGATGTGACAGGGATCACCGGGGAGCTGTTTTTT. Translated, it gives CASSDVTGITGELFF.

CDR3 loop: CSVEGSYNEQFF. For the CDR3, the DNA is TGCAGCGTTGAGGGTTCCTACAATGAGCAGTTCTTC. This sequence joins TRBV29-1 and TRBJ2-1; D is unresolved. This CDR3 has 12 amino acids. The V gene lost 3 bases and the J gene lost 1 base, with 4 bases spanning the gap. Germline V lookup: CDR1 SQVTM, CDR2 ANQGSEA.

CDR3 nucleotides: TGTGCCAGCAGTGACGGGACTTATACTACCTACGAGCAGTACTTC. Translated: CASSDGTYTTYEQYF. The V call is TRBV6-5, the J call TRBJ2-7, with a possible D match to TRBD2 (6 bases). Germline V gene data show CDR1 as MNHEY and CDR2 as SVGAGI. V dropped 5 bases and J dropped 2 bases, with 16 bases sitting between them. This CDR3 is 15 amino acids long.

The table lists this clonotype with a few counts. In nucleotides, the CDR3 is TGCAGTGCTAGCACAAGCCAAGAGACCCAGTACTTC. This sequence encodes CSASTSQETQYF. V gene TRBV20-1 combines with J gene TRBJ2-5; no clear D. V was pared by 3 bases and J by 1 base, with 6 bases between. CDR1 is DFQATT and CDR2 is SNEGSKA in the germline V gene (reference sequence). This CDR3 is 12 amino acids long.